Each of the 31 T cell receptor beta chains below was sequenced from the same sample in a study of post-analysis software for immune sequencing data. Whole-study findings and limits: The five TRBV segments detected at higher frequency in patients than in controls included TRBV5-6, TRBV5-1 and TRBV20-1.

TCR beta libraries were prepared from cDNA with unique molecular identifiers. MiXCR, applied by TCRdb to the PCR reads, yields one record per CDR3 protein. The sample shows around 770,000 distinct CDR3 sequences, 40% to 55% of them seen only once. The antigens of these receptors remain unknown. The source material was blood. The receptors were sampled from a girl under 18 with multiple sclerosis.

The V and J genes are TRBV12-3 or TRBV12-4 and TRBJ2-4; D is possibly TRBD1 (5 bases). The closer fit of TRBJ2-7 to the DNA end suggests the J call may be wrong. The CDR3 covers 12 residues. CDR3 bases: TGTGCCAGCAGCCCGACAGTCTACGAGCAGTACTTC. The encoded protein is CASSPTVYEQYF.

This chain uses TRBV7-9 with TRBJ1-5; 7 positions match TRBD1. The germline V gene has CDR1 SEHNR and CDR2 FQNEAQ (reference sequence). This CDR3 comprises 14 residues. The ends lost 3 bases at V and 9 bases at J; junction bases unmatched: 8. CDR3 DNA sequence: TGTGCCAGCAGCTTCGACAGGGCTGAATCGCCCCAGCATTTT. Translating gives CASSFDRAESPQHF. Full variable domain (remainder filled in from reference TRBV7-9 and TRBJ1-5): DTGVSQNPRHKITKRGQNVTFRCDPISEHNRLYWYRQTLGQGPEFLTYFQNEAQLEKSRLLSDRFSAERPKGSFSTLEIQRTEQGDSAMYLCASSFDRAESPQHFGDGTRLSIL.

The chain has TRBV5-1 and TRBJ2-1; 11 bases fit TRBD2. This CDR3 comprises 17 residues. Germline assignment: CDR1 SGHRS and CDR2 YFSETQ. J was trimmed by 6 bases and V by 5 bases; bases with no gene match: 13. The CDR3 coding sequence is TGCGCCAGCAGTAGCCTAGCGGGAGGTCCCCTGTTCAATGAGCAGTTCTTC. Residues: CASSSLAGGPLFNEQFF.

This clonotype was seen only a few times. The chain couples TRBV6-5 to TRBJ1-2; 9 bases match TRBD1. Trimming took 4 bases from V and 8 from J; bases not matched to a gene: 11. Per the germline V gene, CDR1 is MNHEY and CDR2 is SVGAGI. CDR3 length equals 15 residues. CDR3 DNA: TGTGCCAGCAGTTCGGGGAGAGGGACAGGGCGAGGCTACACCTTC. Protein product: CASSSGRGTGRGYTF.

This sequence joins TRBV6-6 and TRBJ1-6, with TRBD1 identical over 9 bases. V lost 6 bases to trimming and J lost 5 bases; unmatched junction nucleotides: 8. The CDR3 is made up of 16 amino acids. Looked up from germline, CDR1 is MNHNY and CDR2 is SVGAGI (reference sequence). This CDR3 reads CASRLGTGPNNSPLHF. The CDR3 DNA reads TGTGCCAGCAGACTCGGGACAGGGCCTAATAATTCACCCCTCCACTTT.

In this sample, this clonotype turned up a few times. This sequence joins TRBV28 and TRBJ2-1, with 7 bases aligning to TRBD2. J was trimmed by 2 bases and V by 6 bases; bases with no gene match: 13. The CDR3 is made up of 17 amino acids. CDR1 MDHEN and CDR2 SYDVKM come from the germline V gene. The CDR3 loop is CASRSGGRGVPYNEQFF. CDR3 nucleotides: TGTGCCAGCAGAAGCGGCGGGAGAGGGGTGCCCTACAATGAGCAGTTCTTC.

The rearrangement links TRBV11-3 to TRBJ2-1; the D gene is possibly TRBD2 (6 bases). V was trimmed by 0 bases and J by 6 bases, leaving 15 bases between them. The germline V gene has CDR1 SGHNT and CDR2 YENEEA. CDR3 size: 16 residues. CDR3 in amino acids: CASSLDLDGRGNEQFF. The CDR3 DNA reads as TGTGCCAGCAGCTTAGATCTCGACGGGAGAGGCAATGAGCAGTTCTTC.

The chain uses TRBV10-3 and TRBJ2-3; no firm D call. Germline V CDR1 and CDR2: ENHRY, SYGVKD. The length of the CDR3 is 15 residues. The V end was cut by 0 bases, the J end by 2 bases, with 9 bases between. Here the CDR3 reads CAISESGVTTDTQYF. The CDR3 nucleotides are TGTGCCATCAGTGAGTCGGGCGTAACCACAGATACGCAGTATTTT.

The rearrangement links TRBV11-2 to TRBJ2-4, with D perhaps given as TRBD1 or TRBD2 (5 bases each). The end of the DNA fits TRBJ2-7 better, so the J call may be wrong. The CDR3 length is 14 residues. In germline, CDR1 is SGHAT, CDR2 FQNNGV. DNA of the CDR3: TGTGCCAGCAGCGACGCCGGGACCCCCTACGAGCAGTACTTC. It translates to CASSDAGTPYEQYF.

This clonotype was seen just once. This sequence joins TRBV15 and TRBJ2-3; perhaps TRBD2 as D (6 bases). V lost 1 base and J lost 2, with 10 bases in between. Germline V gene sequence: CDR1 LNHNV, CDR2 YYDKDF (reference sequence). The length of the CDR3 is 15 residues. CDR3 DNA sequence: TGTGCCACCAGCAGAGTTAGCGGAGACACAGATACGCAGTATTTT. Translation: CATSRVSGDTDTQYF.

Comments on this clonotype: A junction end diverges from the germline sequence, so it may reflect a read error. The chain carries TRBV5-1 and TRBJ2-7; D not certain. CDR3 length: 14 residues. Germline V gene lookup returns CDR1 SGHRS and CDR2 YFSETQ. For the CDR3, the DNA is TGCGCCAGCAGCTTGGACCCGAGCTCCTACGGGCAGTACTTC. Residues: CASSLDPSSYGQYF.

In this sample, this clonotype turned up a few times. The chain combines TRBV12-5 with TRBJ2-5; D possibly corresponds to TRBD2 (6 bases). Germline lookup yields CDR1 LGHNT and CDR2 FRNRAP. The CDR3 totals 18 residues. V was cut by 2 bases and J by 3 bases, with 22 bases left in between. In DNA, the CDR3 is TGTGCTAGTGGTTTGACCCCCGGGGAGCGGGCGGAAGAAGAGACCCAGTACTTC. Translating gives CASGLTPGERAEEETQYF.

V and J are TRBV12-3 or TRBV12-4 and TRBJ2-1, with D perhaps assigned TRBD1 or TRBD2 (5 bases each). V dropped 1 base and J dropped 12 bases, with 16 bases sitting between them. The CDR3 loop spans 14 amino acids. The CDR3, as DNA: TGTGCCAGCAGTTTAGGGGACCGCATAATGGGGCAGTTCTTC. Its protein is CASSLGDRIMGQFF.

This clonotype was observed a handful of times. The chain couples TRBV3-1 to TRBJ2-7, with D uncertain. There are 13 residues in the CDR3. The V and J ends lost 0 bases and 4 bases respectively, with 7 bases between them. Germline V CDR1 and CDR2: LGHDT, YNNKEL (reference sequence). CDR3 residues: CASSQDKRYEQYF. The CDR3 coding sequence is TGTGCCAGCAGCCAAGATAAAAGGTACGAGCAGTACTTC.

The V call is TRBV11-1, the J call TRBJ2-1, with a tentative D call TRBD2 (5 bases). Trimming left V 4 bases short and J 4 bases short, with 17 bases between. CDR1 SGHAT and CDR2 FQDESV come from the germline V gene (reference sequence). The CDR3 consists of 16 residues. The CDR3 coding sequence is TGTGCCAGCAGCTCGAGGGTTGGTGCGGCATACAATGAGCAGTTCTTC. It translates to CASSSRVGAAYNEQFF.

This clonotype was detected a few times. The chain recombines TRBV6-5 with TRBJ1-2; D gene unclear. The CDR3 spans 13 residues. V lost 5 bases and J 7 bases, leaving 14 bases between the germline ends. Germline V gene lookup returns CDR1 MNHEY and CDR2 SVGAGI. The CDR3 region is CASSPGLRSGYTF. CDR3 nucleotide sequence: TGTGCCAGCAGTCCGGGCCTAAGGAGTGGCTACACCTTC.

V gene TRBV20-1 combines with J gene TRBJ2-1; no reliable D call. V lost 2 bases, J lost 9 bases, and 5 bases lay in between. The V gene's germline CDR1 is DFQATT and CDR2 SNEGSKA (reference sequence). The CDR3 contains 10 residues. CDR3 coding DNA: TGCAGTGCTAGAAACGGTGAGCAGTTCTTC. Its translation is CSARNGEQFF.

A few counts support this clonotype. The V and J genes are TRBV20-1 and TRBJ2-1; D ambiguous. The CDR3 has 14 amino acids. Looked up from germline, CDR1 is DFQATT and CDR2 is SNEGSKA (reference sequence). The ends were cut back, 3 bases at V and 3 bases at J, with 12 bases in the middle. CDR3 region: CSARGTPYYNEQFF. The CDR3 nucleotides read TGCAGTGCTAGGGGTACTCCCTACTACAATGAGCAGTTCTTC.

The sample holds a few counts of this clonotype. The chain combines TRBV28 with TRBJ2-1; 10 bases are shared with TRBD2. This CDR3 has 15 amino acids. CDR1 MDHEN and CDR2 SYDVKM come from the germline V gene. The trim removed 3 bases at V and 8 bases at J, leaving 7 bases unmatched. CDR3 nucleotide sequence: TGTGCCAGCAGTTTCTTGGCTAGCGGGAGAGATGAGCAGTTCTTC. It specifies CASSFLASGRDEQFF.

This clonotype showed up just once. The chain joins TRBV29-1 to TRBJ2-1, with TRBD2 matching 7 bases. With 7 bases clipped from V and 4 bases from J, the junction kept 7 bases outside the gene matches. The CDR3 covers 13 residues. In germline, CDR1 is SQVTM, CDR2 ANQGSEA. Written as DNA, the CDR3 is TGCAGCGCATTGACTAGCAGGTACAATGAGCAGTTCTTC. It codes for CSALTSRYNEQFF.

This sequence joins TRBV29-1 and TRBJ2-6; the D gene is possibly TRBD1 (5 bases). CDR3 length equals 14 residues. Trimming cost V 5 bases and J 2 bases, with 10 bases left between them. Per the germline V gene, CDR1 is SQVTM and CDR2 is ANQGSEA. As DNA, the CDR3 is TGCAGCGTTTTAGGGGCGGCTGGGGCCAACGTCCTGACTTTC. This translates into CSVLGAAGANVLTF.

In its sample, this clonotype was seen a few times. A read error may account for a junction end that differs from germline. The chain joins TRBV9 to TRBJ1-1, with D maybe TRBD1 (5 bases). The CDR3 consists of 14 residues. Germline V lookup: CDR1 SGDLS, CDR2 YYNGEE. CDR3 amino acids: CAGSVGVSNTEAFF. CDR3 coding DNA: TGTGCCGGCAGCGTAGGGGTATCTAACACTGAAGCTTTCTTT.

This clonotype has just a few counts. This chain uses TRBV29-1 with TRBJ2-3; TRBD2 might be the D (6 bases). The CDR3 length is 12 residues. V was cut by 7 bases and J by 8 bases, with 16 bases left in between. The V gene's germline CDR1 is SQVTM and CDR2 ANQGSEA. The chain's CDR3 is CSAQDYAATQYF. The CDR3 DNA reads TGCAGCGCCCAGGACTACGCGGCTACGCAGTATTTT.

The chain has TRBV25-1 and TRBJ2-5; 10 bases fit TRBD1. Germline V gives CDR1 MGHDK, CDR2 SYGVNS. V dropped 3 bases and J dropped 1; count of bases not matched to a gene: 11. This CDR3 spans 18 amino acids. The CDR3 reads CASSDAIDRGRPQETQYF. CDR3 nucleotides: TGTGCCAGCAGTGACGCCATTGACAGGGGGCGCCCCCAAGAGACCCAGTACTTC. Looking up the rest from reference TRBV25-1 and TRBJ2-5 gives the full variable domain: EADIYQTPRYLVIGTGKKITLECSQTMGHDKMYWYQQDPGMELHLIHYSYGVNSTEKGDLSSESTVSRIRTEHFPLTLESARPSHTSQYLCASSDAIDRGRPQETQYFGPGTRLLVL.

The sample holds a few counts of this clonotype. This CDR3 reads CASRTGALAGDEQYF. CDR3 coding DNA: TGTGCCAGCAGGACCGGTGCTCTAGCGGGGGACGAGCAGTACTTC. The chain employs TRBV27 and TRBJ2-4, with 10 nucleotides matching TRBD2. The J call may be in error: the DNA end matches TRBJ2-7 better. CDR1 is MNHEY, CDR2 SMNVEV, per germline (reference sequence). This CDR3 spans 15 amino acids.

V and J are TRBV4-1 and TRBJ2-1, with 11 positions matching TRBD2. Germline trimming cut 0 bases from V and 4 bases from J; bases unmatched to any gene: 8. This CDR3 comprises 18 residues. The V gene's germline CDR1 is MGHRA and CDR2 YSYEKL. CDR3 in DNA: TGCGCCAGCAGCCAAGAGGTAGCGGGAGGGCCAAGTTACAATGAGCAGTTCTTC. It is translated as CASSQEVAGGPSYNEQFF.

The chain couples TRBV6-5 to TRBJ2-7; D is ambiguous. Germline lookup yields CDR1 MNHEY and CDR2 SVGAGI. The CDR3 sequence is 14 residues long. Between the trimmed V and J ends, which lost 10 bases and 0 bases, there was a span of 16 bases. DNA for the CDR3: TGTGCCACCCGAACGATGGGTGGCTCCTACGAGCAGTACTTC. This translates into CATRTMGGSYEQYF.

This clonotype was picked up a small number of times. J is TRBJ1-2 and V is TRBV7-8; 7 bases are shared with TRBD1. Germline V gives CDR1 SGHVS, CDR2 FQNEAQ. V dropped 5 bases and J dropped 3; count of bases not matched to a gene: 9. This CDR3 has 15 amino acids. The CDR3 DNA sequence: TGTGCCAGCAGCCAGCAGGGGGAGGTCGACTATGGCTACACCTTC. Its protein is CASSQQGEVDYGYTF.

This chain connects TRBV4-1 to TRBJ2-3; tentatively, D is TRBD2 (5 bases). The germline V gene encodes CDR1 MGHRA and CDR2 YSYEKL. The CDR3 spans 15 residues. The germline V and J ends were trimmed by 3 bases and 0 bases, with 10 bases remaining between them. In nucleotides, the CDR3 is TGCGCCAGCAGCCATGAGGGTCCCAGCACAGATACGCAGTATTTT. The encoded protein is CASSHEGPSTDTQYF.

The CDR3 here is CASSPQGGYLADTQYF. Here the CDR3 DNA reads TGTGCCAGCAGCCCTCAGGGGGGATATCTGGCAGATACGCAGTATTTT. This chain uses TRBV12-3 or TRBV12-4 with TRBJ2-3; the D gene is possibly TRBD1 (7 bases). This CDR3 region has 16 residues. V shed 6 bases and J shed 4 bases, with 20 bases lying between them.

The chain is built from TRBV12-3 or TRBV12-4 and TRBJ2-5; 11 bases are shared with TRBD1. V shed 5 bases, J shed 5 bases, and the junction held 10 bases outside the gene matches. The CDR3 has 16 amino acids. The CDR3 region has the DNA TGTGCCAGCAGTCCAGACCGGACAGGGGGCCTCGAGACCCAGTACTTC. It encodes CASSPDRTGGLETQYF.